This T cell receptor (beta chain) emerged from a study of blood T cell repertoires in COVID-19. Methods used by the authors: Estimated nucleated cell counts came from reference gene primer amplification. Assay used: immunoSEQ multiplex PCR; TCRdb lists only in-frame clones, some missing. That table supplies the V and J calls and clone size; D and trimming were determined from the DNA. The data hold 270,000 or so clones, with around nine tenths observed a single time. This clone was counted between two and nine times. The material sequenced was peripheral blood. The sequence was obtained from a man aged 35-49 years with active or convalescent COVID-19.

CDR3 in amino acids: CASSPLSGGSSYEQYF. CDR3 DNA: TGTGCCAGCAGCCCTCTCTCAGGGGGGAGCTCCTACGAGCAGTACTTC. The chain joins TRBV14 to TRBJ2-7; TRBD1 might be the D (7 bases). CDR3 length equals 16 residues. The germline V and J ends were trimmed by 4 bases and 0 bases, with 16 bases remaining between them. The germline gives CDR1 SGHDN, CDR2 FVKESK.